This T cell receptor (beta chain) came from a study of blood T cell repertoires in COVID-19. Per the original data handling: Estimation of nucleated cell counts was performed using reference gene primer amplification. TCRdb's copy holds only in-frame clones and misses some; the assay was immunoSEQ multiplex PCR. V and J calls plus clone size are reproduced from that table; the DNA served to infer D and trimming. Of 250,000 or so clones in the sample, approximately 89% were seen once. From germline, CDR1 is SGHTA and CDR2 FQGTGA. Losses at the gene ends were 6 bases for V and 7 bases for J; bases not matched to a gene: 11. This CDR3 is 16 amino acids long.

The TCR comes from a woman aged 18 to 35 who had recovered from COVID-19. What was sequenced was PBMCs or T cells enriched from blood (not recorded which). This chain connects TRBV7-3 to TRBJ1-6, with 8 bases matching TRBD1. The CDR3 protein is CASRKFRDRINSPLHF. The CDR3 DNA is TGTGCCAGCAGGAAATTCCGGGACAGGATCAATTCACCCCTCCACTTT.